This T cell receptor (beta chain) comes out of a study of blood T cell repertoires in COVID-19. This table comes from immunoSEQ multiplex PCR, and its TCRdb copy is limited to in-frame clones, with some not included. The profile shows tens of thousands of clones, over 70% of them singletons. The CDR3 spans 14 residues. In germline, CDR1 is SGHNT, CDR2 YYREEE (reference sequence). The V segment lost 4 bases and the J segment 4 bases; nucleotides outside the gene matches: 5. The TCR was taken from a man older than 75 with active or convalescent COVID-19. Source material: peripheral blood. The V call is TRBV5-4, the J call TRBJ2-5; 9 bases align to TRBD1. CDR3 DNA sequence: TGTGCCAGCAGCGTTCCGGGACAGGGAGAGACCCAGTACTTC. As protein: CASSVPGQGETQYF.